The rows below give T cell receptor beta chains drawn from one sample of a study of T cells after somatic rescue of genetic block. The protocol was immunoSEQ multiplex PCR, while the TCRdb copy is restricted to in-frame clones and leaves out a portion. There are some 67,000 clones in the sample; about 92% occur only once, and around 3% lies in the top ten. Material for sequencing was peripheral blood mononuclear cells (PBMCs). The receptors here all came from a middle-aged man. Each CDR3 is given with its conserved first and last residue. The order of the fields is J gene, D gene, clone size, V gene, CDR3 protein, CDR3 DNA. A D gene is named only where the DNA matches it firmly. Clone size is shown for a subset of rows, as once, few, many or a class of expanded clone.

j_gene: TRBJ1-4; d_gene: .; abundance: .; v_gene: TRBV19; CDR3aa: CASNRLNEKLFF; CDR3nt: TGTGCCAGTAACCGTCTGAATGAAAAACTGTTTTTT
j_gene: TRBJ1-6; d_gene: TRBD1; abundance: .; v_gene: TRBV13; CDR3aa: CASSLGTGSSYNSPLHF; CDR3nt: TGTGCCAGCAGCTTGGGGACAGGGAGCTCCTATAATTCACCCCTCCACTTT
j_gene: TRBJ1-2; d_gene: .; abundance: .; v_gene: TRBV6-6; CDR3aa: CASSGNYGYTF; CDR3nt: TGTGCCAGCAGTGGTAACTATGGCTACACCTTC
j_gene: TRBJ2-3; d_gene: TRBD2; abundance: .; v_gene: TRBV11-3; CDR3aa: CASSLSGRTGDTQYF; CDR3nt: TGTGCCAGCAGCCTTAGCGGGCGCACCGGAGATACGCAGTATTTT
j_gene: TRBJ1-5; d_gene: .; abundance: once; v_gene: TRBV6-5; CDR3aa: CASSSGTWNDQPQHF; CDR3nt: TGTGCCAGCAGTTCCGGGACGTGGAACGATCAGCCCCAGCATTTT
j_gene: TRBJ2-5; d_gene: .; abundance: once; v_gene: TRBV7-2; CDR3aa: CASSSLGVGKETQYF; CDR3nt: TGTGCCAGCAGCTCGCTGGGGGTCGGTAAAGAGACCCAGTACTTC
j_gene: TRBJ1-2; d_gene: TRBD1; abundance: .; v_gene: TRBV10-3; CDR3aa: CAITRTGRWDYGYTF; CDR3nt: TGTGCCATCACCCGGACAGGGCGGTGGGACTATGGCTACACCTTC
j_gene: TRBJ2-5; d_gene: .; abundance: .; v_gene: TRBV9; CDR3aa: CASSLRGGTAPGETQYF; CDR3nt: TGTGCCAGCAGCCTTAGGGGGGGGACAGCCCCAGGAGAGACCCAGTACTTC
j_gene: TRBJ2-7; d_gene: TRBD1; abundance: .; v_gene: TRBV29-1; CDR3aa: CSGWGQGAYEQYF; CDR3nt: TGCAGCGGATGGGGACAGGGGGCTTACGAGCAGTACTTC
j_gene: TRBJ2-7; d_gene: .; abundance: once; v_gene: TRBV28; CDR3aa: CASSLQGPYEQYF; CDR3nt: TGTGCCAGCAGTTTACAGGGGCCCTACGAGCAGTACTTC
j_gene: TRBJ1-3; d_gene: .; abundance: .; v_gene: TRBV9; CDR3aa: CASSLSGGLGGNTIYF; CDR3nt: TGTGCCAGCAGCCTCAGTGGAGGGCTCGGTGGAAACACCATATATTTT
j_gene: TRBJ2-2; d_gene: TRBD1; abundance: .; v_gene: TRBV5-6; CDR3aa: CASSLYRDRASNTGELFF; CDR3nt: TGTGCCAGCAGCTTGTATCGGGACAGGGCTTCGAACACCGGGGAGCTGTTTTTT
j_gene: TRBJ2-7; d_gene: .; abundance: once; v_gene: TRBV5-1; CDR3aa: CASSRGDSNEQYF; CDR3nt: TGCGCCAGCAGCCGGGGGGACAGCAACGAGCAGTACTTC
j_gene: TRBJ2-7; d_gene: TRBD2; abundance: .; v_gene: TRBV29-1; CDR3aa: CSVGGLAGVEQYF; CDR3nt: TGCAGCGTTGGGGGTCTAGCGGGAGTCGAGCAGTACTTC
j_gene: TRBJ2-7; d_gene: .; abundance: .; v_gene: TRBV28; CDR3aa: CASRDVSYEQYF; CDR3nt: TGTGCCAGCAGGGACGTATCCTACGAGCAGTACTTC